This TCR beta chain was retrieved from a study of blood T cell repertoires in COVID-19. Study summary: Sites across the United States, Italy and Spain contributed samples from acute and convalescent COVID-19. The cDNA or gDNA used as material had been derived from T cells, B-cell-depleted T cells, or PBMCs.

In the original workflow: Amplification of reference gene primers was used by the study to estimate nucleated cell counts. Clones were read by immunoSEQ multiplex PCR, and TCRdb kept only the in-frame ones, dropping some. The V and J calls and clone size are taken from that table; D and trimming were inferred from the DNA. The profile shows roughly 100,000 clones, 84% of them singletons. CDR1 is MNHEY and CDR2 is SMNVEV in the germline V gene (reference sequence). CDR3 size: 17 residues. V lost 8 bases and J lost 8; bases outside the gene matches: 15. Sequenced material: peripheral blood. This receptor was taken from a man aged 35 to 55 with active or convalescent COVID-19. The chain recombines TRBV27 with TRBJ2-1; 13 bases agree with TRBD2. The DNA for the CDR3 is TGTGCCAGCGGGAGAACTAGCGGGGGGGCCTTATTGGATGAGCAGTTCTTC. It yields the protein CASGRTSGGALLDEQFF.